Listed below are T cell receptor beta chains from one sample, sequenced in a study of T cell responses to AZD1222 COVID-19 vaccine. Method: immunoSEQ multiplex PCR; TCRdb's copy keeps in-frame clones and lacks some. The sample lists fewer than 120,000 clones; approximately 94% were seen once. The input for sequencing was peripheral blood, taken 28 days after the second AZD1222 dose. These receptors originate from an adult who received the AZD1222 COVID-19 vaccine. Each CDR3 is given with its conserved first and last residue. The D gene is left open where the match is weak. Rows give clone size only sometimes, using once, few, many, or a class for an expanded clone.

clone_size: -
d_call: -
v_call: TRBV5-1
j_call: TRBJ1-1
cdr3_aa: CASSLIGTEAFF
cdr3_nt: TGCGCCAGCAGCTTGATTGGGACTGAAGCTTTCTTT

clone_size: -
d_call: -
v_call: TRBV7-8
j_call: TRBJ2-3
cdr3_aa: CASTPAGGHSTDTQYF
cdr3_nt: TGTGCCAGCACCCCCGCCGGTGGGCACAGCACAGATACGCAGTATTTT

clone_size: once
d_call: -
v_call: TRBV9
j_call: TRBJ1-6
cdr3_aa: CASSPNPGSNSPLHF
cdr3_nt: TGTGCCAGCAGCCCAAACCCAGGATCTAATTCACCCCTCCACTTT

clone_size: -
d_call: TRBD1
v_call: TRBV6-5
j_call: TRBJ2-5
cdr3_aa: CASSKNRGPGETQYF
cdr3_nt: TGTGCCAGCAGTAAAAACAGGGGTCCAGGGGAGACCCAGTACTTC

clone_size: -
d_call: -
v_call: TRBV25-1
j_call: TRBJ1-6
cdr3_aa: CASSDPGGGVHNSPLHF
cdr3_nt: TGTGCCAGCAGTGATCCAGGAGGGGGGGTGCATAATTCACCCCTCCACTTT

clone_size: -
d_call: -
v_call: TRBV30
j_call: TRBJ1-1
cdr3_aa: CAWDPAGEPRVMNTEAFF
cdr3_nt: TGTGCCTGGGACCCGGCGGGCGAGCCCCGCGTTATGAACACTGAAGCTTTCTTT

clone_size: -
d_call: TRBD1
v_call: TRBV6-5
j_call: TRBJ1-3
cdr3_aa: CASSYLDRGRGNTIYF
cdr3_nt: TGTGCCAGCAGTTACCTCGACAGGGGGCGCGGAAACACCATATATTTT

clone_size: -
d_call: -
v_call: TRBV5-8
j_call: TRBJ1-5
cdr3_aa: CASSLNNGGSSNQPQHF
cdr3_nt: TGTGCCAGCAGCCTTAACAACGGGGGTAGTAGCAATCAGCCCCAGCATTTT

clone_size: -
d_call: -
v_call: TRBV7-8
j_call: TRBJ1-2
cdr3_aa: CASSLVDEGYTF
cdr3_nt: TGTGCCAGCAGCTTAGTGGACGAGGGCTACACCTTC

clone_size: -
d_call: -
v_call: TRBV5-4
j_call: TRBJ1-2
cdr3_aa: CASSFGWGYGYTF
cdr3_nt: TGTGCCAGCAGCTTTGGGTGGGGCTATGGCTACACCTTC

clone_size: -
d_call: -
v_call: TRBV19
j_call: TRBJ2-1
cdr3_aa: CASSILGYSEQFF
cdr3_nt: TGTGCCAGTAGTATCCTCGGGTATTCCGAGCAGTTCTTC

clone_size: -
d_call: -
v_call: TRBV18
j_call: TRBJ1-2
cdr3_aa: CASSPKGPYGYTF
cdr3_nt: TGTGCCAGCTCACCAAAAGGGCCCTATGGCTACACCTTC

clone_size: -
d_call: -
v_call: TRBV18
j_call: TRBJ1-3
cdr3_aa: CASSPRSNSGNTIYF
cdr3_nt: TGTGCCAGCTCACCACGTTCCAACAGCGGAAACACCATATATTTT

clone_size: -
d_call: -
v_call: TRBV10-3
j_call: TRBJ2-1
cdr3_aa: CAISSQGNQNNEQFF
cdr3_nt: TGTGCCATCAGTTCCCAGGGGAATCAGAACAATGAGCAGTTCTTC

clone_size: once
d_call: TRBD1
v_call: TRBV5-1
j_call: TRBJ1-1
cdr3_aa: CASSFDPRDRLSMNTEAFF
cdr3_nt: TGCGCCAGCAGCTTCGACCCCCGGGACAGGTTGTCCATGAACACTGAAGCTTTCTTT

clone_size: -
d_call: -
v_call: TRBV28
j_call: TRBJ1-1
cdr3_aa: CASTLGGRNTEAFF
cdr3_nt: TGTGCCAGCACCCTCGGAGGAAGGAACACTGAAGCTTTCTTT

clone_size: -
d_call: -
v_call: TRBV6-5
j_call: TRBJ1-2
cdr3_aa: CASSRQDNYGYTF
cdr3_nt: TGTGCCAGCAGTCGGCAGGATAACTATGGCTACACCTTC

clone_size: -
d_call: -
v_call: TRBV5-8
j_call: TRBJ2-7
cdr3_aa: CASSLVDREYYEQYF
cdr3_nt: TGTGCCAGCAGCTTAGTCGACAGAGAGTACTACGAGCAGTACTTC

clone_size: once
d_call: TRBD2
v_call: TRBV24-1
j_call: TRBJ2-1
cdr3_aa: CATSDFGGTGEQFF
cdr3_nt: TGTGCCACCAGTGATTTCGGGGGGACGGGTGAGCAGTTCTTC

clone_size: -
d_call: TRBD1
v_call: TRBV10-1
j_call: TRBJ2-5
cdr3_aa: CASSPHVAGGSETQYF
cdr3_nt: TGCGCCAGCAGTCCGCACGTCGCAGGGGGCTCGGAGACCCAGTACTTC

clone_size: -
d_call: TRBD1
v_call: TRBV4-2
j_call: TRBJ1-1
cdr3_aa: CASSQDLGLRTGSNTEAFF
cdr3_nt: TGTGCCAGCAGCCAAGATTTGGGGTTGCGGACAGGGAGCAACACTGAAGCTTTCTTT

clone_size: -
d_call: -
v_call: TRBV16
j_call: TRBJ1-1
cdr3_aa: CASSQLATQHHEAFF
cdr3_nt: TGTGCCAGCAGCCAATTGGCGACACAGCACCATGAAGCTTTCTTT

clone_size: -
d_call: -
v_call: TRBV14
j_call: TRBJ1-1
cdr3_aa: CASSQIAWGTEAFF
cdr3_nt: TGTGCCAGCAGCCAAATTGCCTGGGGCACTGAAGCTTTCTTT

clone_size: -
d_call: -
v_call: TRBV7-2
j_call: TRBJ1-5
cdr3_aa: CASSFSGPQHF
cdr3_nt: TGTGCCAGCAGTTTCTCAGGCCCCCAGCATTTT